This T cell receptor beta chain was observed in a study of response to subunit inactivated influenza vaccine. As regards this clonotype: Antigen specificity is unknown.

The V end was cut by 5 bases, the J end by 6 bases, with 20 bases between. The CDR3 extends over 15 amino acids. Each CDR3 protein is one row after TCRdb ran MiXCR on the RT-PCR reads. The sample yields around 580,000 distinct CDR3 sequences, 10% to 15% seen once. Broader study findings: Researchers suggested that each seasonal influenza vaccination recruits few new T cells.

This specimen was PBMCs from blood, taken on the day of vaccination. This clonotype was sampled from a man aged 45-65 years who received an inactivated influenza vaccine. V is TRBV12-3 or TRBV12-4 and J is TRBJ2-7; D tentatively fits TRBD1 or TRBD2 (5 bases each). The CDR3 DNA sequence: TGTGCCAGCAGTATTATGGGACGGACCGCGTCCGAGCAGTACTTC. Translated: CASSIMGRTASEQYF.